Shown below are 10 T cell receptor beta chains from a single sample sequenced in a study of blood T cell repertoires in COVID-19. Sequencing was performed with immunoSEQ multiplex PCR; in TCRdb, only in-frame clones are kept and a portion is missing. The sample holds over 80,000 clones, 88% seen once. Specimen: peripheral blood. Receptor source: a man in his 70s with acute or convalescent COVID-19.

V gene TRBV3-1 (or the pseudogene TRBV3-2) combines with J gene TRBJ2-2, with 12 bases identical to TRBD2. Germline CDR1 LGHDT, CDR2 YNNKEL (reference sequence). V lost 0 bases and J lost 13; bases outside the gene matches: 12. The CDR3 spans 17 residues. CDR3 sequence reads: CASSQEFRLAGVQRLFF. DNA for the CDR3: TGTGCCAGCAGCCAAGAATTCCGACTAGCGGGGGTCCAGCGGCTGTTTTTT.

The chain employs TRBV9 and TRBJ2-1; unclear D gene. Germline V gene data show CDR1 as SGDLS and CDR2 as YYNGEE. The CDR3 consists of 16 residues. Trimming shortened V by 2 bases and J by 0 bases, and 12 bases separated the two germline ends. Here the CDR3 DNA reads TGTGCCAGCAGCGTCCCCTTCCCCGGCTCCTACAATGAGCAGTTCTTC. Its translation: CASSVPFPGSYNEQFF.

The CDR3: CASSFWTGTSTDTQYF. The CDR3 coding sequence is TGTGCCAGCAGTTTTTGGACAGGGACTAGCACAGATACGCAGTATTTT. The rearrangement joins TRBV28 to TRBJ2-3; TRBD1 matches 8 bases. Germline values: CDR1 MDHEN, CDR2 SYDVKM. After removal of 3 bases from V and 0 bases from J, the junction contained 5 bases not matched to a gene. This CDR3 spans 16 amino acids.

This clone was picked up a small number of times. The V call is TRBV30, the J call TRBJ1-1; the match to TRBD1 covers 8 bases. Germline CDR1 is GTSNPN and CDR2 is SVGIG (reference sequence). CDR3 length: 14 amino acids. The V segment lost 2 bases and the J segment 5 bases; nucleotides outside the gene matches: 7. The CDR3 here is CAWSQGAGRTEAFF. DNA for the CDR3: TGTGCCTGGAGTCAGGGGGCGGGGAGGACTGAAGCTTTCTTT.

The chain employs TRBV4-3 and TRBJ2-3; D might be TRBD2 (7 bases). Germline CDR1 LGHNA, CDR2 YSLEER. The CDR3 spans 18 residues. Trimming pared 1 base from V and 2 bases from J, leaving 19 bases between. The CDR3 region is CASSQAGGVLANTDTQYF. CDR3 coding DNA: TGCGCCAGCAGCCAAGCGGGGGGCGTACTCGCGAACACAGATACGCAGTATTTT.

The chain carries TRBV25-1 and TRBJ1-5, with D possibly TRBD1 on 5 matching bases. The V end lost 6 bases, the J end lost 7 bases, and 13 bases lay between the germline ends. The CDR3 is 13 residues long. CDR1 is MGHDK, CDR2 SYGVNS, per germline. The CDR3 loop reads CASRSGAGQPQHF. The CDR3 DNA follows: TGTGCCAGCAGGAGTGGGGCCGGGCAGCCCCAGCATTTT. Looking up the rest from reference TRBV25-1 and TRBJ1-5 gives the full variable domain: EADIYQTPRYLVIGTGKKITLECSQTMGHDKMYWYQQDPGMELHLIHYSYGVNSTEKGDLSSESTVSRIRTEHFPLTLESARPSHTSQYLCASRSGAGQPQHFGDGTRLSIL.

The rearrangement links TRBV7-6 to TRBJ1-3; possible D gene TRBD1, 6 bases. Germline CDR1 and CDR2: SGHVS and FNYEAQ. The CDR3 has 18 residues. With 2 bases removed from V and 1 base from J, the gap between germline ends came to 18 bases. The chain's CDR3 is CASSLTQGSMISGNTIYF. The CDR3 bases are TGTGCCAGCAGCTTAACCCAGGGGTCGATGATTTCTGGAAACACCATATATTTT.

The CDR3 bases are TGCGCCAGCAGCCAATCGCCGCAGACAGGGTTTAATGAAAAACTGTTTTTT. Its protein product is CASSQSPQTGFNEKLFF. This chain uses TRBV4-3 with TRBJ1-4; TRBD1 matches 7 bases. The junction had 10 bases not matched to a gene; V was cut back by 2 bases and J by 4 bases. Germline lookup yields CDR1 LGHNA and CDR2 YSLEER. The CDR3 runs to 17 residues.

This sequence joins TRBV27 and TRBJ1-2, with 7 positions matching TRBD1. The junction had 8 bases not matched to a gene; V was cut back by 2 bases and J by 5 bases. The CDR3 spans 15 residues. Germline assignment: CDR1 MNHEY and CDR2 SMNVEV (reference sequence). CDR3 coding DNA: TGTGCCAGCAGTTTAGGATCGGACAGGAGGTATGGCTACACCTTC. This gives the protein CASSLGSDRRYGYTF.

This chain uses TRBV24-1 with TRBJ2-1; 10 nucleotides line up with TRBD2. Trimming removed 4 bases from V and 7 bases from J; junction bases left unmatched: 9. This CDR3 has 16 residues. Germline CDR1 and CDR2: KGHDR and SFDVKD. CDR3: CATSDPSGRVGNEQFF. CDR3 DNA: TGTGCCACCAGTGACCCGAGCGGGAGGGTTGGGAATGAGCAGTTCTTC.